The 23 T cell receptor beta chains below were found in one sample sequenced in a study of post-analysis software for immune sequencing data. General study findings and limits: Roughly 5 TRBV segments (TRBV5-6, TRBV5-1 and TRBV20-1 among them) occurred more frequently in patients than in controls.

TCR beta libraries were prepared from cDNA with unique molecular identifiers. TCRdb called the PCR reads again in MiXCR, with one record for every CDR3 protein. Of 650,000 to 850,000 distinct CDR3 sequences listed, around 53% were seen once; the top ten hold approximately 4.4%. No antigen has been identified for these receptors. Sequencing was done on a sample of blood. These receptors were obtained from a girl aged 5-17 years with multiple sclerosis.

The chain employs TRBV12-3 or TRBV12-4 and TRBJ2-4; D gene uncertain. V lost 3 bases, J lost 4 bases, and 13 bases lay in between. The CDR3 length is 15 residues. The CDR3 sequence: CASSFRQADKNIQYF. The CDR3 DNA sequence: TGTGCCAGCAGTTTTCGCCAGGCCGATAAAAACATTCAGTACTTC.

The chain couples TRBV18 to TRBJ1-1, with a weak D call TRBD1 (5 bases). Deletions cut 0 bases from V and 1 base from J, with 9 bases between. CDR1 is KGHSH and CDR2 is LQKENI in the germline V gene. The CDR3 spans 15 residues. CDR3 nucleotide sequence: TGTGCCAGCTCACCACCAGGCGGACAGAACACTGAAGCTTTCTTT. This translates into CASSPPGGQNTEAFF.

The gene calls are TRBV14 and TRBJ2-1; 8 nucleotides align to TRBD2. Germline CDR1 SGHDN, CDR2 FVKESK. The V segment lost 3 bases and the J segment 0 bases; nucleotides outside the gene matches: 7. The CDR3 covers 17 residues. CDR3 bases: TGTGCCAGCAGCCACGGACTAGCCGGATACTCCTACAATGAGCAGTTCTTC. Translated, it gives CASSHGLAGYSYNEQFF.

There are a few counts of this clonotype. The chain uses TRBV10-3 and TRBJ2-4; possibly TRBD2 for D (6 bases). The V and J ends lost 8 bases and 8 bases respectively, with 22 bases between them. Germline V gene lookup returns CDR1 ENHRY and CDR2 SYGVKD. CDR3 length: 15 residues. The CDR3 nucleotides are TGTGCCATCTCTCCAGGAGGGGAGGCGAGGGACATTCAGTACTTC. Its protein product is CAISPGGEARDIQYF.

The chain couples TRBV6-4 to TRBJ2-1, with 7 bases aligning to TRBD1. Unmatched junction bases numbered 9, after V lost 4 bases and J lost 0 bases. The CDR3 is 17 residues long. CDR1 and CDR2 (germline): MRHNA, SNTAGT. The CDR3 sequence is CASSVTGAQSSYNEQFF. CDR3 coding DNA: TGTGCCAGCAGTGTAACAGGGGCCCAGAGCTCCTACAATGAGCAGTTCTTC.

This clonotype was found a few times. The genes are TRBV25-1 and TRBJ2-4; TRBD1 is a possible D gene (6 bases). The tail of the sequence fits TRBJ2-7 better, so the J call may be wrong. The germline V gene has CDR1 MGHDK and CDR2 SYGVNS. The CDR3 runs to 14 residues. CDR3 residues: CASSETGFIYEQYF. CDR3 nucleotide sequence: TGTGCCAGCAGTGAAACAGGGTTCATCTACGAGCAGTACTTC.

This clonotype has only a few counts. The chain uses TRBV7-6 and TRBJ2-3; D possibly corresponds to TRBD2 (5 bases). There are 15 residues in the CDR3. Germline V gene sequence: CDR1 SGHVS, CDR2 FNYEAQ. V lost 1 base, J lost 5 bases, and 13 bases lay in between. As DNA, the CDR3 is TGTGCCAGCAGCTTAGGGACTCGTCTTGGAGATACGCAGTATTTT. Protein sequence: CASSLGTRLGDTQYF.

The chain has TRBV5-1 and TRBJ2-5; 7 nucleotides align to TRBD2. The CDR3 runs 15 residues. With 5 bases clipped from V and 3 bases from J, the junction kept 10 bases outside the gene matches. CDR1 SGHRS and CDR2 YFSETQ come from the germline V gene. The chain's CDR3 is CASSYRTAGEETQYF. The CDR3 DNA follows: TGCGCCAGCAGTTACCGTACGGCGGGGGAAGAGACCCAGTACTTC.

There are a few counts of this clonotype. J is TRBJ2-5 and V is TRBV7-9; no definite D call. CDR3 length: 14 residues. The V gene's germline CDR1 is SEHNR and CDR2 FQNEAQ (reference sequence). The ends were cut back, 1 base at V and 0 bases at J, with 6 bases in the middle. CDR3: CASSLGRHQETQYF. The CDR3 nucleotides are TGTGCCAGCAGCTTAGGCCGCCACCAAGAGACCCAGTACTTC.

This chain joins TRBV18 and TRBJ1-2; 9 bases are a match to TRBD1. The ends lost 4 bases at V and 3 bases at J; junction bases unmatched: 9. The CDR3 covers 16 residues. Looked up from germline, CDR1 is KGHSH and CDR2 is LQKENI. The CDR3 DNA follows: TGTGCCAGCTCACGGGACTACAGGGGGCCGGACTATGGCTACACCTTC. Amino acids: CASSRDYRGPDYGYTF.

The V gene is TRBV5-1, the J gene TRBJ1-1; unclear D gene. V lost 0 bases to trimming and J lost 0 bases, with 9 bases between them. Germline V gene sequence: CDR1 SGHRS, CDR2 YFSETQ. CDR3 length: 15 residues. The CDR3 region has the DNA TGCGCCAGCAGCTTGGTGAGAGGCTTGAACACTGAAGCTTTCTTT. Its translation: CASSLVRGLNTEAFF. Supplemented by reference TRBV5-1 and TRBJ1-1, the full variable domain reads KAGVTQTPRYLIKTRGQQVTLSCSPISGHRSVSWYQQTPGQGLQFLFEYFSETQRNKGNFPGRFSGRQFSNSRSEMNVSTLELGDSALYLCASSLVRGLNTEAFFGQGTRLTVV.

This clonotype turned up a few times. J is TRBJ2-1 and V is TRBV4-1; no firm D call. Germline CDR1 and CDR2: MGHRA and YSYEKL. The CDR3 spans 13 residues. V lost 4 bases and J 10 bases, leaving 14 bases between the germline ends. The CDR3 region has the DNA TGCGCCAGCAGCCCCCCCCGCGGCATCGAGCAGTTCTTC. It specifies CASSPPRGIEQFF.

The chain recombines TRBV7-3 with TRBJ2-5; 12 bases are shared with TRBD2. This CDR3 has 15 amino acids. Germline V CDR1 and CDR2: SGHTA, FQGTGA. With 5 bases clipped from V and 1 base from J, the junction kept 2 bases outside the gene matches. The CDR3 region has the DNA TGTGCCAGCAGCCGGACTAGCGGGACCCAAGAGACCCAGTACTTC. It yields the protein CASSRTSGTQETQYF.

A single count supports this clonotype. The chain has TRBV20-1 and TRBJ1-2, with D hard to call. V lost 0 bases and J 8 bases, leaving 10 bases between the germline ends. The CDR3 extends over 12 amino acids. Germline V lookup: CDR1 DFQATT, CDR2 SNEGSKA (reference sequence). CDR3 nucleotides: TGCAGTGCTAGAGATAACAGAAGGGGCTACACCTTC. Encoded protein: CSARDNRRGYTF.

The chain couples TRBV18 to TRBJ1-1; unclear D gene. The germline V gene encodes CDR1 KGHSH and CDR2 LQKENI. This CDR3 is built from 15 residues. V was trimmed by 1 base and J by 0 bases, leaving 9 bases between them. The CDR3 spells CASSPQTNMNTEAFF. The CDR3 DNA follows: TGTGCCAGCTCACCACAAACAAATATGAACACTGAAGCTTTCTTT.

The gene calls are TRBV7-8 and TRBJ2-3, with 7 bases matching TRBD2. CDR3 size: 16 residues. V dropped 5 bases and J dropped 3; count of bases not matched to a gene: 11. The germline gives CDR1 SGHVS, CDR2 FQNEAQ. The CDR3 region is CASSLLGLERTDTQYF. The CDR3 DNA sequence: TGTGCCAGCAGCCTCCTCGGACTAGAAAGAACAGATACGCAGTATTTT.

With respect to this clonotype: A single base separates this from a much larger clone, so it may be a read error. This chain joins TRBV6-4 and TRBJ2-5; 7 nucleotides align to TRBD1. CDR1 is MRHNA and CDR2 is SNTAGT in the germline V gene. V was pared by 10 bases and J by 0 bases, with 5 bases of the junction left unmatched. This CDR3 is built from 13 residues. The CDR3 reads CANRDRNQETQYF. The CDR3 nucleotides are TGTGCCAACCGGGACAGAAACCAAGAGACCCAGTACTTC.

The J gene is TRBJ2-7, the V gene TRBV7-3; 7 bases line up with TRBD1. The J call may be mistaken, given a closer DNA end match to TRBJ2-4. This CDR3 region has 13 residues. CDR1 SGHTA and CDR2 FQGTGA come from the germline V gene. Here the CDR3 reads CASSSTGKDIQYF. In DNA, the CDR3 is TGTGCCAGCAGCTCGACAGGGAAGGACATTCAGTACTTC.

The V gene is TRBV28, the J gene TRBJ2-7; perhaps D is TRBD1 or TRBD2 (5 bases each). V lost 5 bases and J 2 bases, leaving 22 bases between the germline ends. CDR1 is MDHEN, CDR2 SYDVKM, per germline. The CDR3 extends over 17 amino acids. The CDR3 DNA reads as TGTGCCAGCAGTCCCCTTGGGTCGACGGGGACCACCTACGAGCAGTACTTC. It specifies CASSPLGSTGTTYEQYF.

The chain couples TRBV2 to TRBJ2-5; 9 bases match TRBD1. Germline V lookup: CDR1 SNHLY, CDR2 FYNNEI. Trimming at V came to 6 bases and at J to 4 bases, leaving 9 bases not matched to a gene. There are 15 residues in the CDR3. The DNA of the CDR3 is TGTGCCAGCAGCTTCTTCAGGGGACAGGGAGAGACCCAGTACTTC. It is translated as CASSFFRGQGETQYF.

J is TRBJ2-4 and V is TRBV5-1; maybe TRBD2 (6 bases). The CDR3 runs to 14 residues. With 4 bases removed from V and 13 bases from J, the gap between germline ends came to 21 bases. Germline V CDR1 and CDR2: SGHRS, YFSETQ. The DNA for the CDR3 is TGCGCCAGCAGCCGCGTTTTCGAGGGAGGCCAGCAGTACTTC. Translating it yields CASSRVFEGGQQYF.

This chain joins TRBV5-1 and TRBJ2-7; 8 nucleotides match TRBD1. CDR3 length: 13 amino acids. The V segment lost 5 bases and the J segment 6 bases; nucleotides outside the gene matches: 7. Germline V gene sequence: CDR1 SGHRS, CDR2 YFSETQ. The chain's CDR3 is CASRADRGSEQYF. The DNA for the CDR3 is TGCGCCAGCAGAGCCGACAGGGGCAGCGAGCAGTACTTC.

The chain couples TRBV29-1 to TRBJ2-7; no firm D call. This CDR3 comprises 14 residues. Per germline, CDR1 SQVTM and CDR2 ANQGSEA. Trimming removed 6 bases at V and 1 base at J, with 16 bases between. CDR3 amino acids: CSVSPRTGSYEQYF. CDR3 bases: TGCAGCGTCTCCCCGAGGACCGGGTCCTACGAGCAGTACTTC.